This T cell receptor (beta chain) was recorded in a study of blood T cell repertoires in COVID-19. Sequencing used immunoSEQ multiplex PCR; TCRdb keeps in-frame clones, though not all of them. The table lists over 130,000 clones, around 90% of them singletons. This CDR3 is built from 15 residues. Trimming took 2 bases from V and 2 from J, leaving 10 bases between them. The germline V gene encodes CDR1 SGHVS and CDR2 FNYEAQ. The gene calls are TRBV7-6 and TRBJ2-1; D call uncertain. The clonotype was recovered from a woman aged 60 to 75 with active or convalescent COVID-19. The sequencing input was peripheral blood. CDR3 DNA: TGTGCCAGCAGCTTAAGACGGAGCACCTACAATGAGCAGTTCTTC. Its protein product is CASSLRRSTYNEQFF.